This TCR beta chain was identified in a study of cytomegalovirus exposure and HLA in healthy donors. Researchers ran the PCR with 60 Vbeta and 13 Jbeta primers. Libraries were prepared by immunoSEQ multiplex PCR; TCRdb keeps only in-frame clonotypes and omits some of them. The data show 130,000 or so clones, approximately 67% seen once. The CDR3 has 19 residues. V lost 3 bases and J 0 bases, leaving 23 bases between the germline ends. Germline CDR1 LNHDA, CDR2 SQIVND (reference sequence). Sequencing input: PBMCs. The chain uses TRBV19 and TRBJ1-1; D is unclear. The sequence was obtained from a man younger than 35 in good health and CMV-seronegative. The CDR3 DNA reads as TGTGCCAGTAGTATTTTCATCCCCCGCATCAGCGCGGTGAACACTGAAGCTTTCTTT. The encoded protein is CASSIFIPRISAVNTEAFF.